The rows below give T cell receptor beta chains drawn from one sample of a study of patients and donors after allogeneic stem cell transplantation. TCRdb re-called the RT-PCR reads through MiXCR, storing one row per CDR3 protein. There are roughly 140,000 distinct CDR3 sequences in the sample; 30% to 45% occur only once, and approximately 50% lies in the top ten. Sequencing was carried out using blood, either unsorted or a sorted T cell fraction (not recorded which). Receptors originate from a human donor who was either an allogeneic HSCT recipient or a stem cell or donor lymphocyte infusion donor (not recorded which). It is not recorded whose cells these are; they may come from a transplant donor. Each CDR3 is given with its conserved first and last residue. A D gene is named only where the DNA matches it firmly. Not all rows give a size; the values are once, few, many and, for expanded clones, a class.

NA	TRBV10-3	12	TRBJ1-1	NA	TGTGCCATCAGTACAGGGAACACTGAAGCTTTCTTT	CAISTGNTEAFF
NA	TRBV20-1	14	TRBJ1-5	NA	TGCAGTGCTAGCTCCAGGGCATACTATCAGCCCCAGCATTTT	CSASSRAYYQPQHF
few	TRBV6-5	16	TRBJ1-5	TRBD1	TGTGCCAGCAGTCGGACAGGGGGCCTTAGCAATCAGCCCCAGCATTTT	CASSRTGGLSNQPQHF
few	TRBV20-1	13	TRBJ1-1	NA	TGCAGTGCGCCGAGGGAGGTCGACACTGAAGCTTTCTTT	CSAPREVDTEAFF
few	TRBV5-1	16	TRBJ1-1	NA	TGCGCCAGCAGCCCACTTCCCAACGACCTGAACACTGAAGCTTTCTTT	CASSPLPNDLNTEAFF
NA	TRBV6-2/TRBV6-3	14	TRBJ2-7	NA	TGTGCCAGCATTAGGACGCTCCTTAGCAACGAGCAGTACTTC	CASIRTLLSNEQYF
NA	TRBV3-1	16	TRBJ1-6	NA	TGTGCCAGCAGCCAAGAGAAAGGGGCCTATAATTCACCCCTCCACTTT	CASSQEKGAYNSPLHF
NA	TRBV7-2	15	TRBJ1-5	TRBD1	TGTGCCAGCAGCCTAGACAGGGGGCTCCAGAATCCCCAGCATTTT	CASSLDRGLQNPQHF
NA	TRBV29-1	13	TRBJ2-1	NA	TGCAGCGTTGGGCAGTTTTCAATGTTCAAGCAGTTCTTC	CSVGQFSMFKQFF
NA	TRBV6-1	13	TRBJ2-7	NA	TGTGCCAGCAGTCCGGAGACGGACTACGAGCAGTACTTC	CASSPETDYEQYF
medium-sized	TRBV20-1	15	TRBJ1-6	NA	TGCAGTGCTAGGCGGAGGGGAGCCTATAATTCACCCCTCCACTTT	CSARRRGAYNSPLHF
NA	TRBV20-1	13	TRBJ1-2	NA	TGCAGTGCTAGAGATGAATCCGGAACCGGCTACACCTTC	CSARDESGTGYTF
NA	TRBV5-1	15	TRBJ2-1	NA	TGCGCCAGCAGCTTGTATAGGGGCCCTAACAATGAGCAGTTCTTC	CASSLYRGPNNEQFF
NA	TRBV4-3	15	TRBJ2-2	TRBD2	TGCGCCAGCAGCTCAGGAGCGGGGGAGGCCGGGGAGCTGTTTTTT	CASSSGAGEAGELFF
NA	TRBV25-1	14	TRBJ1-2	NA	TGTGCCAGCAGTGATACTAGGCTAAACTATGGCTACACCTTC	CASSDTRLNYGYTF
few	TRBV27	14	TRBJ1-2	TRBD1	TGTGCCAGCAGTTTCCATCAGGGGGACCATGGCTACACCTTC	CASSFHQGDHGYTF
NA	TRBV12-3/TRBV12-4	15	TRBJ2-5	NA	TGTGCCAGCAGCTATTGGACCGCCGAGGGAGAGACCCAGTACTTC	CASSYWTAEGETQYF
NA	TRBV24-1	16	TRBJ1-2	TRBD1	TGTGCCACCAGTGAGTCGACAGGGGGCGGCAACTATGGCTACACCTTC	CATSESTGGGNYGYTF
NA	TRBV2	13	TRBJ1-2	NA	TGTGCCAGCAGTGAAGAACTATCAGCAGCTAACACCTTC	CASSEELSAANTF
NA	TRBV27	13	TRBJ1-6	NA	TGTGCCAGCAGTTTGGGGCCCCATTCACCCCTCCACTTT	CASSLGPHSPLHF
few	TRBV12-3/TRBV12-4	15	TRBJ1-1	NA	TGTGCCAGCACCTTGGGGGACCGAGTGAACACTGAAGCTTTCTTT	CASTLGDRVNTEAFF
NA	TRBV20-1	15	TRBJ1-1	NA	TGCAGTGCTAGAGATCCCAAACAGGGAAGGGATGAAGCTTTCTTT	CSARDPKQGRDEAFF
NA	TRBV20-1	13	TRBJ2-3	TRBD2	TGCAGTGCTAGTCGGGACTACACAGATACGCAGTATTTT	CSASRDYTDTQYF
NA	TRBV9	14	TRBJ1-2	TRBD1	TGTGCCAGCACCCTAATTGGGACAGACTATGGCTACACCTTC	CASTLIGTDYGYTF
few	TRBV27	14	TRBJ1-6	NA	TGTGCCAGCCCCGGGGAATCCTATAATTCACCCCTCCACTTT	CASPGESYNSPLHF
NA	TRBV6-5	15	TRBJ2-3	NA	TGTGCCACGAAGCGGGCTAGTGGCCCCACAGATACGCAGTATTTT	CATKRASGPTDTQYF
NA	TRBV24-1	13	TRBJ1-4	NA	TGTGCCACCTCCAGCGGGACGGTTGAAAAACTGTTTTTT	CATSSGTVEKLFF
NA	TRBV6-5	13	TRBJ1-1	TRBD1	TGTGCCAGCAGTTTCAGGACAGGGAGGACGGCTTTCTTT	CASSFRTGRTAFF
NA	TRBV12-3/TRBV12-4	10	TRBJ2-2	NA	TGTGCCAGCAGTACCGGGGAGCTGTTTTTT	CASSTGELFF
NA	TRBV20-1	12	TRBJ1-2	NA	TGCAGTGCTGAGGACCGTAACTATGGCTACACCTTC	CSAEDRNYGYTF
few	TRBV7-6	18	TRBJ1-3	TRBD1	TGTGCCAGCAGCTTAGGCCGCAGGGGACAGGAGACTGGAAACACCATATATTTT	CASSLGRRGQETGNTIYF
NA	TRBV15	14	TRBJ2-3	TRBD1	TGTGCCACCAGCACCCGGGACAGAGCAGATACGCAGTATTTT	CATSTRDRADTQYF
NA	TRBV12-3/TRBV12-4	17	TRBJ1-1	NA	TGTGCCAGCAGTATCCCCTCGGGAGGGATAAGTCACACTGAAGCTTTCTTT	CASSIPSGGISHTEAFF
NA	TRBV7-3	15	TRBJ2-3	TRBD2	TGTGCCAGCAGCTTAGCTAGCGGGAGCACAGATACGCAGTATTTT	CASSLASGSTDTQYF
NA	TRBV15	15	TRBJ2-1	TRBD2	TGTGCCACCAGCAATAGCGGGGGGTTGGATAATGAGCAGTTCTTC	CATSNSGGLDNEQFF
few	TRBV29-1	12	TRBJ2-5	NA	TGCAGCGTCCTGAAGGTCGGCGAGACCCAGTACTTC	CSVLKVGETQYF
NA	TRBV27	16	TRBJ1-4	NA	TGTGCCAGCAGTTTATCAGTGGGACGGGCCAATGAAAAACTGTTTTTT	CASSLSVGRANEKLFF
few	TRBV5-1	14	TRBJ2-4	NA	TGCGCCAGCAGCTTGGGAGGGGACTGGAACATTCAGTACTTC	CASSLGGDWNIQYF
many	TRBV5-1	16	TRBJ1-4	NA	TGCGCCAGCAGCTTGGAGGGGAGAGCGAAAGGTGAAAAACTGTTTTTT	CASSLEGRAKGEKLFF
NA	TRBV6-6	11	TRBJ2-5	NA	TGTGCCAGCAGCGGAGCCGTGACCCAGTACTTC	CASSGAVTQYF
NA	TRBV7-2	13	TRBJ2-3	NA	TGTGCCAGCATGGTATCGGGCACAGATACGCAGTATTTT	CASMVSGTDTQYF
NA	TRBV7-2	17	TRBJ1-2	TRBD1	TGTGCCAGCAGCCTCCCCCCAGGGGGGGCGGCAGGCTATGGCTACACCTTC	CASSLPPGGAAGYGYTF
few	TRBV9	15	TRBJ1-6	NA	TGTGCCAGCAGCCCTTCCGGGACGGTCAATTCACCCCTCCACTTT	CASSPSGTVNSPLHF
few	TRBV12-3/TRBV12-4	16	TRBJ1-3	NA	TGTGCCAGCAGTTTTGAGATCCCAGACCTTGGAAACACCATATATTTT	CASSFEIPDLGNTIYF
NA	TRBV12-3/TRBV12-4	14	TRBJ1-6	TRBD1	TGTGCCAGCAGTCCGGACAGGAGGACTTCACCCCTCCACTTT	CASSPDRRTSPLHF
NA	TRBV3-1	16	TRBJ2-1	TRBD2	TGTGCCAGCAGCCACCCGACTAGCGGGGCCGGGAGTGAGCAGTTCTTC	CASSHPTSGAGSEQFF
NA	TRBV7-7	14	TRBJ2-5	TRBD2	TGTGCTAGCAGCTCCCGGACTAGCGCGGAGACCCAGTACTTC	CASSSRTSAETQYF
NA	TRBV6-5	16	TRBJ2-2	NA	TGTGCCAGCAGTCGCTCCGGGACTCCGAACACCGGGGAGCTGTTTTTT	CASSRSGTPNTGELFF
NA	TRBV5-1	12	TRBJ2-7	NA	TGCGCCAGCAGCATAAGGGCGGGCGAGCAGTACTTC	CASSIRAGEQYF
few	TRBV20-1	16	TRBJ2-2	TRBD1	TGCAGTGCCAGGACAGGGGTGGTCTTAGGTACCGGGGAGCTGTTTTTT	CSARTGVVLGTGELFF
NA	TRBV6-1	14	TRBJ1-2	NA	TGTGCCAGCAGTACGAGGGGAAACGACTATGGCTACACCTTC	CASSTRGNDYGYTF
NA	TRBV19	16	TRBJ2-2	NA	TGTGCCAGTAGGTGGCTCAGGGAGCCGAACACCGGGGAGCTGTTTTTT	CASRWLREPNTGELFF
few	TRBV20-1	13	TRBJ1-3	NA	TGCAGTGCTTCCCGGGACGATGGAAACACCATATATTTT	CSASRDDGNTIYF
NA	TRBV19	16	TRBJ1-1	TRBD1	TGTGCCAGTAGTATCTTGCCAGGGGGCGCGTTTGGTGAAGCTTTCTTT	CASSILPGGAFGEAFF
few	TRBV5-1	13	TRBJ1-2	TRBD1	TGCGCCAGCAGCTATGACAGGGCCTATGGCTACACCTTC	CASSYDRAYGYTF
NA	TRBV7-9	21	TRBJ2-1	NA	TGTGCCAGCAGCTTAGCTCGGGCCCGTCCCATCAGGGGACCGGCTTACAATGAGCAGTTCTTC	CASSLARARPIRGPAYNEQFF
few	TRBV6-5	14	TRBJ1-2	NA	TGTGCCAGCAGTTACGGAGGGGCTAACTATGGCTACACCTTC	CASSYGGANYGYTF
NA	TRBV5-6	15	TRBJ2-3	TRBD2	TGTGCCAGCAGCGAACCGGGACTAGCAACAGATACGCAGTATTTT	CASSEPGLATDTQYF
NA	TRBV3-1	12	TRBJ1-1	NA	TGTGCCAGCAGCCACGACTACACTGAAGCTTTCTTT	CASSHDYTEAFF